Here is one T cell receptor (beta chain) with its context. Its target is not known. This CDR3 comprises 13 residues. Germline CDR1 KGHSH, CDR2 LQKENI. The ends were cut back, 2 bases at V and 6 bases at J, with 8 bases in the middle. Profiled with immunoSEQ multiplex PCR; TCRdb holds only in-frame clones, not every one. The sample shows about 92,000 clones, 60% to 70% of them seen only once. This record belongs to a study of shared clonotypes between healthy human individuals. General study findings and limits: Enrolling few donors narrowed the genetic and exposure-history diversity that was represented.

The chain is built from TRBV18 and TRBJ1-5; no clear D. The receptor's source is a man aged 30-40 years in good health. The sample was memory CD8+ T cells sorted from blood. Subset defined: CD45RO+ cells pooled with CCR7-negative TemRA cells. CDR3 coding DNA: TGTGCCAGCTCACCAACGGACGGTCAGCCCCAGCATTTT. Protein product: CASSPTDGQPQHF.